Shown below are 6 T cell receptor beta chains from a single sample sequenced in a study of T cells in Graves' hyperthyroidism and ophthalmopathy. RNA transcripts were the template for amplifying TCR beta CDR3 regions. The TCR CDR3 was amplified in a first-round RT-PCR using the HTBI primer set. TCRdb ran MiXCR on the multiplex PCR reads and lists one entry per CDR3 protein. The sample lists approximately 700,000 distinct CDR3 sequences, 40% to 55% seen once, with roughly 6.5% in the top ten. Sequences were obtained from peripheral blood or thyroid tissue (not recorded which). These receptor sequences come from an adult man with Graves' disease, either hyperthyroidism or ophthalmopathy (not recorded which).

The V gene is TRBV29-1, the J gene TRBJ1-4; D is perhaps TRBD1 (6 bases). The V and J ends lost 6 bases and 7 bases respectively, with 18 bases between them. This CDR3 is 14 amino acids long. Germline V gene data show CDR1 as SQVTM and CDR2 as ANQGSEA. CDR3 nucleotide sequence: TGCAGCGTGACCGAACACAGGGACACTGAAAAACTGTTTTTT. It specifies CSVTEHRDTEKLFF.

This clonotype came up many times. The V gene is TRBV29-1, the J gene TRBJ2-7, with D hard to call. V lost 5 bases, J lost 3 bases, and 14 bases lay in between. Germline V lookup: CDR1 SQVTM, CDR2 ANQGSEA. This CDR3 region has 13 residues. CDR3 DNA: TGCAGCGTTAGATCTGGTGAAGGCTACGAGCAGTACTTC. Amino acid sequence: CSVRSGEGYEQYF.

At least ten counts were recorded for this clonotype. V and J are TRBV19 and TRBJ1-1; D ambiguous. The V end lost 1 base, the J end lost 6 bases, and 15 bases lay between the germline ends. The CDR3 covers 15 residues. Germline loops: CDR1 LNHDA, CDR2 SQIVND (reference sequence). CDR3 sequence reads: CASSIVALDGPEAFF. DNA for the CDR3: TGTGCCAGTAGTATAGTCGCCCTCGACGGACCTGAAGCTTTCTTT.

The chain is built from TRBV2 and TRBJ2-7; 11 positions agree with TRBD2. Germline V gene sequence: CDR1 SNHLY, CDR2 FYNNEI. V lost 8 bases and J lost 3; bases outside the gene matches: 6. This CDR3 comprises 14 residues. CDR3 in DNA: TGTGCCAGCGGGGGGACTAGCGGAAACTACGAGCAGTACTTC. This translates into CASGGTSGNYEQYF.

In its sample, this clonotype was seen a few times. The CDR3 is CSATGQDYEQYF. The CDR3 coding sequence is TGCAGTGCCACTGGACAGGACTACGAGCAGTACTTC. This sequence joins TRBV20-1 and TRBJ2-7; 7 bases are a match to TRBD1. There are 12 residues in the CDR3. Germline V lookup: CDR1 DFQATT, CDR2 SNEGSKA (reference sequence). V shed 6 bases and J 3 bases; nucleotides not matched to a gene: 5.

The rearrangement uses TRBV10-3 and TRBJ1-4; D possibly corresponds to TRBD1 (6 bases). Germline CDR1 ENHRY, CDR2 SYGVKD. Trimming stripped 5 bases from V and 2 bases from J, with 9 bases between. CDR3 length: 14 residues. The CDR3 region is CAISPGVTNEKLFF. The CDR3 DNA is TGTGCCATCAGTCCAGGGGTTACTAATGAAAAACTGTTTTTT.